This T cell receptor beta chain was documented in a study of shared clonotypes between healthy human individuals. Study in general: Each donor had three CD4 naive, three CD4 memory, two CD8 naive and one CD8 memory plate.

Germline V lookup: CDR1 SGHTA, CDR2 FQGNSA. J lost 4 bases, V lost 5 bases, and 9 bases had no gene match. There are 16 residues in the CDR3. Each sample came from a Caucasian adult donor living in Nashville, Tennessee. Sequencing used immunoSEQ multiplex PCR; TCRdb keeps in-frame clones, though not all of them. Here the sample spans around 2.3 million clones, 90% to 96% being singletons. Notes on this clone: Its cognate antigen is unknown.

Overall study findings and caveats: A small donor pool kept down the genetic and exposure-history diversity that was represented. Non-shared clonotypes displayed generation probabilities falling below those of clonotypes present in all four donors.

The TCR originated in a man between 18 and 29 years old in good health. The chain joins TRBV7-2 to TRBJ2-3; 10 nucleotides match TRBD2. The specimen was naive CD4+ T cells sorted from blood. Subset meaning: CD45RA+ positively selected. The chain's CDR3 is CASSRRPSGSSDTQYF. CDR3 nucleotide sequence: TGTGCCAGCAGCAGGCGCCCTAGCGGGAGTTCAGATACGCAGTATTTT.